This TCR beta chain was documented in a study of T cell clonotyping in hematopoietic cell transplantation. Per the germline V gene, CDR1 is SQVTM and CDR2 is ANQGSEA. The ends lost 4 bases at V and 0 bases at J; junction bases unmatched: 15. The CDR3 spans 19 residues. The protocol was immunoSEQ multiplex PCR, while the TCRdb copy is restricted to in-frame clones and leaves out a portion. Among around 4,000 clones, about 94% were seen once, and the ten largest hold more than 4.5%. Recipients were bled about 28 days pretransplant and at posttransplant days 30, 100, 180. The source was peripheral blood mononuclear cells, collected 30 days after allogeneic stem cell transplant. The rearrangement links TRBV29-1 to TRBJ2-1, with 10 bases matching TRBD2. This clonotype was sampled from a male patient in his seventies who had an allogeneic stem cell transplant from an unrelated donor, so T cells may come from the graft donor. Some clones in this sample may be carry-over from other donors' samples. The CDR3 bases are TGCAGCGTTGTACGGGCAAAAGCGGGAGGGATTAGCTCCTACAATGAGCAGTTCTTC. Its translation: CSVVRAKAGGISSYNEQFF.